This passage covers 18 T cell receptor beta chains from one sample sequenced in a study of radiation and T cells in renal cell carcinoma. The protocol was immunoSEQ multiplex PCR, while the TCRdb copy is restricted to in-frame clones and leaves out a portion. The table has 130,000 to 150,000 clones, approximately 86% seen once. Time point in this sample: blood 4 weeks post-SBRT, at nephrectomy. Treatment given: 15 Gy SBRT to primary tumor, nephrectomy 4 weeks later. The sample here was blood, taken from a patient whose treatment included radiotherapy and nephrectomy. Every receptor here comes from a woman aged 45-65 years with renal cell carcinoma.

The chain joins TRBV29-1 to TRBJ2-6; D possibly corresponds to TRBD1 (5 bases). Deletions cut 0 bases from V and 2 bases from J, with 11 bases between. Germline CDR1 and CDR2: SQVTM and ANQGSEA. This CDR3 has 16 residues. The CDR3 nucleotides are TGCAGCGTTGAAGATGCATCCAGGGCTGGGGCCAACGTCCTGACTTTC. It translates to CSVEDASRAGANVLTF.

The CDR3 nucleotides read TGTGCCAGCCGGGGTCTAGCGGGAGTACTCGGCGAGCAGTACTTC. This translates into CASRGLAGVLGEQYF. The gene calls are TRBV6-1 and TRBJ2-7; 10 bases are shared with TRBD2. Trimming cost V 8 bases and J 6 bases; bases outside gene matches: 13. CDR3 size: 15 residues. CDR1 is MNHNS and CDR2 is SASEGT in the germline V gene.

A few counts support this clone. The gene calls are TRBV28 and TRBJ1-1, with D perhaps TRBD1 (5 bases). CDR1 and CDR2 from the germline V gene are MDHEN and SYDVKM. CDR3 length equals 12 residues. V lost 7 bases, J lost 2 bases, and 8 bases lay in between. CDR3 in amino acids: CASKRGNTEAFF. The CDR3 DNA reads as TGTGCCAGCAAGAGGGGCAACACTGAAGCTTTCTTT.

CDR3 region: CASSQDRVFTEAFF. In DNA, the CDR3 is TGCGCCAGCAGCCAAGATAGGGTTTTCACTGAAGCTTTCTTT. The V gene is TRBV4-3, the J gene TRBJ1-1; the D is unclear. CDR3 length equals 14 residues. Germline V lookup: CDR1 LGHNA, CDR2 YSLEER. V lost 0 bases to trimming and J lost 4 bases, with 9 bases between them.

The V gene is TRBV9, the J gene TRBJ2-7; D is unresolved. The CDR3 is made up of 13 amino acids. CDR1 and CDR2 (germline): SGDLS, YYNGEE. Deletions cut 4 bases from V and 4 bases from J, with 12 bases between. The CDR3 nucleotides read TGTGCCAGCAGCCCCCCAGACCATTACGAGCAGTACTTC. Translation: CASSPPDHYEQYF.

The chain has TRBV5-1 and TRBJ2-1; D is unresolved. CDR3 length: 13 residues. In germline, CDR1 is SGHRS, CDR2 YFSETQ. V gave up 6 bases and J gave up 4 bases, with 11 bases separating them. CDR3 nucleotides: TGCGCCAGCACGATTAGCCCATACAATGAGCAGTTCTTC. Amino acids: CASTISPYNEQFF.

The V gene is TRBV19, the J gene TRBJ2-7; D may be TRBD1 or TRBD2 (5 bases each). Germline CDR1 reads LNHDA; CDR2 reads SQIVND (reference sequence). Between the trimmed V and J ends, which lost 4 bases and 0 bases, there was a span of 10 bases. This CDR3 is built from 14 residues. CDR3 in DNA: TGTGCCAGTAGTAGGGACGTTAACTCCTACGAGCAGTACTTC. This gives the protein CASSRDVNSYEQYF.

This clone was seen once. The rearrangement uses TRBV28 and TRBJ1-3; a possible D gene is TRBD1 (6 bases). CDR3 length: 15 amino acids. The germline V and J ends were trimmed by 6 bases and 2 bases, with 14 bases remaining between them. The germline V gene encodes CDR1 MDHEN and CDR2 SYDVKM. This CDR3 reads CASSSGQIAGNTIYF. The CDR3 nucleotides are TGTGCCAGCAGCTCTGGACAGATTGCTGGAAACACCATATATTTT.

The J gene is TRBJ1-5, the V gene TRBV28; 7 bases line up with TRBD1. V was pared by 8 bases and J by 3 bases, with 4 bases of the junction left unmatched. The CDR3 has 13 amino acids. The V gene's germline CDR1 is MDHEN and CDR2 SYDVKM. The CDR3: CASGGQDNQPQHF. CDR3 bases: TGTGCCAGCGGCGGACAGGACAATCAGCCCCAGCATTTT.

This sequence joins TRBV6-5 and TRBJ1-2; 7 bases match TRBD1. V gave up 2 bases and J gave up 6 bases; unmatched junction bases: 6. The CDR3 is 14 amino acids. Germline V CDR1 and CDR2: MNHEY, SVGAGI. Here the CDR3 DNA reads TGTGCCAGCAGTTACACGACAGGGTTCAATGGCTACACCTTC. Its protein product is CASSYTTGFNGYTF.

The chain has TRBV4-3 and TRBJ2-1, with TRBD2 matching over 9 bases. J was trimmed by 6 bases and V by 1 base; bases with no gene match: 7. CDR1 and CDR2 (germline): LGHNA, YSLEER. This CDR3 is 16 amino acids long. CDR3 nucleotide sequence: TGCGCCAGCAGCCAAGTACCGAGCGGGGGGACCAATGAGCAGTTCTTC. Amino acids: CASSQVPSGGTNEQFF.

The CDR3: CASSSGPPGQTRYEQFF. Here the CDR3 DNA reads TGTGCCAGCAGCAGTGGCCCCCCGGGACAGACACGGTATGAGCAGTTCTTC. The rearrangement links TRBV7-2 to TRBJ2-1; 7 bases agree with TRBD1. Germline loops: CDR1 SGHTA, CDR2 FQGNSA. V was pared by 5 bases and J by 8 bases, with 18 bases of the junction left unmatched. This CDR3 is built from 17 residues.

The rearrangement uses TRBV7-6 and TRBJ2-7; tentatively, D is TRBD1 (6 bases). Trimming removed 6 bases from V and 3 bases from J, with 15 bases in between. The germline V gene encodes CDR1 SGHVS and CDR2 FNYEAQ. The CDR3 sequence is 14 residues long. CDR3 nucleotide sequence: TGTGCCAGCAGTTCCGGGACATACGACTACGAGCAGTACTTC. It specifies CASSSGTYDYEQYF.

The rearrangement links TRBV10-3 to TRBJ1-4; 8 bases match TRBD1. CDR1 ENHRY and CDR2 SYGVKD come from the germline V gene. Unmatched junction bases numbered 10, after V lost 3 bases and J lost 7 bases. This CDR3 is 16 amino acids long. CDR3 loop: CAISENDRGGSEKLFF. The CDR3 bases are TGTGCCATCAGTGAAAACGACAGGGGTGGTAGTGAAAAACTGTTTTTT.

This CDR3 reads CASSQEVQGQGVPKYF. CDR3 bases: TGCGCCAGCAGCCAAGAAGTGCAGGGACAGGGCGTTCCAAAGTACTTC. The chain couples TRBV4-1 to TRBJ2-5; 9 bases line up with TRBD1. The V and J ends lost 0 bases and 12 bases, in that order; junction bases with no gene match: 14. Germline V gene sequence: CDR1 MGHRA, CDR2 YSYEKL. This CDR3 spans 16 amino acids.

The chain joins TRBV29-1 to TRBJ2-7, with 9 bases lining up with TRBD1. V was pared by 7 bases and J by 6 bases, with 10 bases of the junction left unmatched. The CDR3 is 13 residues long. Germline loops: CDR1 SQVTM, CDR2 ANQGSEA. CDR3: CSAGTGRGLEQYF. The DNA of the CDR3 is TGCAGCGCAGGGACAGGGCGGGGACTCGAGCAGTACTTC.

The V call is TRBV30, the J call TRBJ1-6, with no clear D. This CDR3 has 16 amino acids. CDR1 and CDR2 (germline): GTSNPN, SVGIG (reference sequence). V lost 6 bases, J lost 2 bases, and 17 bases lay in between. The CDR3 bases are TGTGCCTGTAACGGACTGGGAGATCCCTATAATTCACCCCTCCACTTT. Its translation: CACNGLGDPYNSPLHF.

J is TRBJ2-1 and V is TRBV30; 8 positions match TRBD1. V lost 2 bases, J lost 8 bases, and 5 bases stayed unmatched. Per the germline V gene, CDR1 is GTSNPN and CDR2 is SVGIG (reference sequence). The CDR3 is 13 residues long. Here the CDR3 DNA reads TGTGCCTGGAGTACAGGGGGGAACGATGAGCAGTTCTTC. This sequence encodes CAWSTGGNDEQFF.